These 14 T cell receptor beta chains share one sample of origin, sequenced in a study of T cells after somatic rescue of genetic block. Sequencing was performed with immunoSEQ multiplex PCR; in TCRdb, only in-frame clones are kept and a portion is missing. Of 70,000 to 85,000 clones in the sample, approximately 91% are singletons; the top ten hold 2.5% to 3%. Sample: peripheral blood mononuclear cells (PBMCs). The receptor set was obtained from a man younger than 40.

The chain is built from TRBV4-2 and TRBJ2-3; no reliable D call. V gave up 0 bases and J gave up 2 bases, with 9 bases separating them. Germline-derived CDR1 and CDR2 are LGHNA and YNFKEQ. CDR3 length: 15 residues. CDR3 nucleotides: TGTGCCAGCAGCCAAGATCGCCGAATCACAGATACGCAGTATTTT. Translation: CASSQDRRITDTQYF.

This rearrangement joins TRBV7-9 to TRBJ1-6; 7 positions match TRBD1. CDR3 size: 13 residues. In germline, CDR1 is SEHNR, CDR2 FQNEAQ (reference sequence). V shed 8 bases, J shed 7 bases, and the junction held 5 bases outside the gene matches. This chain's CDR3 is CASQGVGNSPLHF. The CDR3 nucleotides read TGTGCCAGCCAGGGGGTAGGAAATTCACCCCTCCACTTT.

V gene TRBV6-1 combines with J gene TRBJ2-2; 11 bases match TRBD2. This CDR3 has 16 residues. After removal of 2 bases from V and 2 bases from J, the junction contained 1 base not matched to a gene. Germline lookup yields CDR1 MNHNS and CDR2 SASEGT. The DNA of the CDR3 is TGTGCCAGCAGTGAACTAGCGGGGGGAAACACCGGGGAGCTGTTTTTT. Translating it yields CASSELAGGNTGELFF.

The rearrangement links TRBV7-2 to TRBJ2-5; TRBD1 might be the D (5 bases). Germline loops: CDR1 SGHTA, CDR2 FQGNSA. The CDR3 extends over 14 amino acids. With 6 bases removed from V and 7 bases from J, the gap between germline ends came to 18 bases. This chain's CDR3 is CASSPDSTGGTQYF. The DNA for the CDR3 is TGTGCCAGCAGTCCCGACAGCACCGGTGGGACCCAGTACTTC. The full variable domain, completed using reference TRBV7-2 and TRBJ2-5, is GAGVSQSPSNKVTEKGKDVELRCDPISGHTALYWYRQSLGQGLEFLIYFQGNSAPDKSGLPSDRFSAERTGGSVSTLTIQRTQQEDSAVYLCASSPDSTGGTQYFGPGTRLLVL.

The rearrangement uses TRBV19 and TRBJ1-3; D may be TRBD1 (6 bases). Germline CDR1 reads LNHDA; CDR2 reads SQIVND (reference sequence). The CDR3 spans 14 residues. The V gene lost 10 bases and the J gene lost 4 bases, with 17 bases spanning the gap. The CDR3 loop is CATATGGGGNTIYF. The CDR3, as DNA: TGTGCCACTGCGACAGGCGGAGGGGGAAACACCATATATTTT.

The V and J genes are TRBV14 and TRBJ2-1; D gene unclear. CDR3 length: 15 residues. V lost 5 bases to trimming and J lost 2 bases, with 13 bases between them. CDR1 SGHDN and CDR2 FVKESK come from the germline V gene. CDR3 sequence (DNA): TGTGCCAGCAGCTTTGCCTCTGGGACCTACAATGAGCAGTTCTTC. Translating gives CASSFASGTYNEQFF. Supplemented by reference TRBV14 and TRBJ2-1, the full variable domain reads EAGVTQFPSHSVIEKGQTVTLRCDPISGHDNLYWYRRVMGKEIKFLLHFVKESKQDESGMPNNRFLAERTGGTYSTLKVQPAELEDSGVYFCASSFASGTYNEQFFGPGTRLTVL.

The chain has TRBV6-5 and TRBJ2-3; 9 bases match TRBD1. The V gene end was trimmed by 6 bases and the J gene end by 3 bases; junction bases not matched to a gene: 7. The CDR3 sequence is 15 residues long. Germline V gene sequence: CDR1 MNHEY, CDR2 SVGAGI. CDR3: CASREDRGGTDTQYF. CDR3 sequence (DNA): TGTGCCAGCAGGGAGGACAGGGGCGGGACAGATACGCAGTATTTT.

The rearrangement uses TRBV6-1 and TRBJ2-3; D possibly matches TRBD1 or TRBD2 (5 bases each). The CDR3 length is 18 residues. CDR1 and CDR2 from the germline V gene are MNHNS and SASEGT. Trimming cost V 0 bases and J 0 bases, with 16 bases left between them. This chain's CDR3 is CASSEARLGVPSTDTQYF. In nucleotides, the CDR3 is TGTGCCAGCAGTGAAGCCAGGTTGGGGGTTCCTAGCACAGATACGCAGTATTTT.

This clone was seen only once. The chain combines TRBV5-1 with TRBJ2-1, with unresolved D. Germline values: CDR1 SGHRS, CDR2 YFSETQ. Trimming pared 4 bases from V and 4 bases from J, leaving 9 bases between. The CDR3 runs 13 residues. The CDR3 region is CASSHGEYNEQFF. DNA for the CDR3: TGCGCCAGCAGCCACGGAGAGTACAATGAGCAGTTCTTC.

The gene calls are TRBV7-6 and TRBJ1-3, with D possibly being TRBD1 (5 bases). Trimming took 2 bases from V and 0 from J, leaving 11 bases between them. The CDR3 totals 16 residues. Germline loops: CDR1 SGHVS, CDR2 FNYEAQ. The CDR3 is CASSLSGVGSGNTIYF. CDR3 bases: TGTGCCAGCAGCTTATCGGGGGTCGGCTCTGGAAACACCATATATTTT.

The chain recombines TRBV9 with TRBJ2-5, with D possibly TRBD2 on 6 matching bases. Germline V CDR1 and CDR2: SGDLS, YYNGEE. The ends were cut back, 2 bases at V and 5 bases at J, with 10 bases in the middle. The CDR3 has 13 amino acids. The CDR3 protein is CASSVASGETQYF. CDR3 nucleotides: TGTGCCAGCAGCGTCGCCAGCGGGGAGACCCAGTACTTC. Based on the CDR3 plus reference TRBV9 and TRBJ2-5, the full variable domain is DSGVTQTPKHLITATGQRVTLRCSPRSGDLSVYWYQQSLDQGLQFLIQYYNGEERAKGNILERFSAQQFPDLHSELNLSSLELGDSALYFCASSVASGETQYFGPGTRLLVL.

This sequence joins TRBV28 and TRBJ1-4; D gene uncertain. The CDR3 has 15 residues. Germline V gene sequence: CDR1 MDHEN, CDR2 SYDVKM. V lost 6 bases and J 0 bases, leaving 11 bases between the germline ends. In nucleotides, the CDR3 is TGTGCCAGCAGCCCCGGCGGGACAACTAATGAAAAACTGTTTTTT. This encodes CASSPGGTTNEKLFF.

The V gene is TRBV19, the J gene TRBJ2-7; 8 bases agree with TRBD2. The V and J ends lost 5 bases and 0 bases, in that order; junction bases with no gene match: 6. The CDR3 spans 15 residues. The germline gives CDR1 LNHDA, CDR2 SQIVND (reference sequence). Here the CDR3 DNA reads TGTGCCAGTAGTGGCCTCCGGGGGGGCTCCTACGAGCAGTACTTC. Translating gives CASSGLRGGSYEQYF.

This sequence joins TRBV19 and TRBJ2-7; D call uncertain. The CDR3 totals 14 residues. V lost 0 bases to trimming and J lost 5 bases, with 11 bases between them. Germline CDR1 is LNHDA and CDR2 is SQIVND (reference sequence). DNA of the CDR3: TGTGCCAGTAGTATAGATAAGGGTTTCCACGAGCAGTACTTC. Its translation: CASSIDKGFHEQYF.